A single sample gave rise to the 15 T cell receptor beta chains below, sequenced in a study. TCRdb used MiXCR to reprocess the RT-PCR reads, holding one entry per CDR3 protein. The sample contains about 680,000 distinct CDR3 sequences, approximately 15% of which appear only once. The sample consisted of memory CD4+ T cells from blood. These receptors all come from a female donor in good health, serving as a healthy control.

This clonotype was seen repeatedly, ten times or more. This chain uses TRBV5-1 with TRBJ1-3; a weak D match, TRBD1 (5 bases). The CDR3 has 18 amino acids. V lost 0 bases and J 0 bases, leaving 16 bases between the germline ends. Germline V gene sequence: CDR1 SGHRS, CDR2 YFSETQ. CDR3 nucleotides: TGCGCCAGCAGCTTGGGGACACTAACCCTTTCCTCTGGAAACACCATATATTTT. Its translation: CASSLGTLTLSSGNTIYF. Based on the CDR3 plus reference TRBV5-1 and TRBJ1-3, the full variable domain is KAGVTQTPRYLIKTRGQQVTLSCSPISGHRSVSWYQQTPGQGLQFLFEYFSETQRNKGNFPGRFSGRQFSNSRSEMNVSTLELGDSALYLCASSLGTLTLSSGNTIYFGEGSWLTVV.

This clonotype was detected many times. The V call is TRBV5-6, the J call TRBJ1-2, with D perhaps TRBD1 (5 bases). The CDR3 loop spans 13 amino acids. Germline V gives CDR1 SGHDT, CDR2 YYEEEE. V was trimmed by 0 bases and J by 8 bases, leaving 11 bases between them. DNA for the CDR3: TGTGCCAGCAGCTTGGTCGCAGGGAACGGCTACACCTTC. This encodes CASSLVAGNGYTF.

This clonotype was counted a few times. The rearrangement joins TRBV5-1 to TRBJ2-1; 7 bases are a match to TRBD1. The CDR3 runs to 15 residues. J was trimmed by 6 bases and V by 4 bases; bases with no gene match: 10. Germline V gives CDR1 SGHRS, CDR2 YFSETQ. The CDR3, as DNA: TGCGCCAGCAGCCGGACACAGGGGTCTGGCAATGAGCAGTTCTTC. Translation gives CASSRTQGSGNEQFF.

The chain joins TRBV7-3 to TRBJ2-1, with 15 nucleotides matching TRBD2. With 5 bases clipped from V and 8 bases from J, the junction kept 4 bases outside the gene matches. CDR3 length: 15 amino acids. Germline V CDR1 and CDR2: SGHTA, FQGTGA. The CDR3 spells CASSMGLAGGDEQFF. Here the CDR3 DNA reads TGTGCCAGCAGCATGGGACTAGCGGGGGGCGATGAGCAGTTCTTC.

The chain uses TRBV7-2 and TRBJ1-4; 10 bases align to TRBD1. Looked up from germline, CDR1 is SGHTA and CDR2 is FQGNSA. The CDR3 totals 15 residues. The trim removed 5 bases at V and 11 bases at J, leaving 11 bases unmatched. CDR3 amino acids: CASSQHQGQGRKLFF. CDR3 coding DNA: TGTGCCAGCAGCCAACATCAGGGACAGGGGAGGAAACTGTTTTTT.

This clonotype occurred many times. The rearrangement links TRBV28 to TRBJ2-3, with D perhaps matching TRBD2 (6 bases). CDR1 and CDR2 from the germline V gene are MDHEN and SYDVKM. The CDR3 has 15 residues. The V end lost 3 bases, the J end lost 3 bases, and 13 bases lay between the germline ends. The CDR3 DNA reads as TGTGCCAGCAGTTTCCGGGAGCATGTGACAGATACGCAGTATTTT. Translated: CASSFREHVTDTQYF.

In DNA, the CDR3 is TGTGCCAGCAGTTTCGTGGGTGGCAGCAATCAGCCCCAGCATTTT. The encoded protein is CASSFVGGSNQPQHF. The chain links TRBV6-2 or TRBV6-3 to TRBJ1-5; D is undetermined. Trimming removed 4 bases from V and 1 base from J, with 11 bases in between. Germline CDR1 reads MNHEY; CDR2 reads SVGEGT. The CDR3 has 15 amino acids.

V usage is TRBV24-1 and J usage is TRBJ2-1, with TRBD1 matching over 11 bases. The CDR3 has 16 residues. J gave up 6 bases and V 1 base, and 4 bases lay outside the gene matches. Germline CDR1 reads KGHDR; CDR2 reads SFDVKD. CDR3 DNA: TGTGCCACCAGTGATTTAGGGGACAGGGGGGTCAATGAGCAGTTCTTC. This translates into CATSDLGDRGVNEQFF.

This clonotype was seen more than once but under ten times. This chain links TRBV28 with TRBJ2-2, with D possibly being TRBD2 (7 bases). Trimming left V 6 bases short and J 7 bases short, with 15 bases between. The CDR3 consists of 14 residues. The germline V gene has CDR1 MDHEN and CDR2 SYDVKM. CDR3 protein: CASRTTGGHGELFF. The CDR3 DNA sequence: TGTGCCAGCAGAACTACCGGGGGGCACGGGGAGCTGTTTTTT. The full variable domain, its missing parts supplied by reference TRBV28 and TRBJ2-2, is DVKVTQSSRYLVKRTGEKVFLECVQDMDHENMFWYRQDPGLGLRLIYFSYDVKMKEKGDIPEGYSVSREKKERFSLILESASTNQTSMYLCASRTTGGHGELFFGEGSRLTVL.

There are many counts of this clonotype. The V call is TRBV7-9, the J call TRBJ2-7; D gene unclear. The CDR3 runs to 13 residues. Trimming shortened V by 1 base and J by 6 bases, and 10 bases separated the two germline ends. The germline V gene encodes CDR1 SEHNR and CDR2 FQNEAQ (reference sequence). The CDR3 DNA is TGTGCCAGCAGCTTAGGGGGAACCACCGAGCAGTACTTC. As protein: CASSLGGTTEQYF. The full variable domain, completed using reference TRBV7-9 and TRBJ2-7, is DTGVSQNPRHKITKRGQNVTFRCDPISEHNRLYWYRQTLGQGPEFLTYFQNEAQLEKSRLLSDRFSAERPKGSFSTLEIQRTEQGDSAMYLCASSLGGTTEQYFGPGTRLTVT.

This clonotype was found many times. The chain is built from TRBV24-1 and TRBJ2-7; TRBD2 agrees at 10 bases. V was clipped by 4 bases and J by 1 base; unmatched bases: 12. Looked up from germline, CDR1 is KGHDR and CDR2 is SFDVKD. The CDR3 spans 18 residues. The CDR3 region is CATSDLLRASGRSYEQYF. In DNA form, the CDR3 reads TGTGCCACCAGTGACCTTCTGCGGGCTAGCGGGAGATCCTACGAGCAGTACTTC.

Ten or more counts support this clonotype. This chain uses TRBV7-2 with TRBJ2-3; tentatively, D is TRBD2 (5 bases). The CDR3 is made up of 13 amino acids. V was shortened by 3 bases and J by 2 bases, with 6 bases between the two germline ends. Germline V lookup: CDR1 SGHTA, CDR2 FQGNSA. The CDR3 DNA sequence: TGTGCCAGCAGCTTTGACTACACAGATACGCAGTATTTT. This sequence encodes CASSFDYTDTQYF.

Only a few counts were recorded for this clonotype. The chain has TRBV21-1 and TRBJ2-7; the table's D gene call, TRBD1, was not cross checked with the DNA. TRBV21-1 is a pseudogene locus. The CDR3 is 17 residues long. In DNA, the CDR3 is TGTGCCAGCAGCAAAAGACAGGGGGCACAGATTAGTTACGAGCAGTACTTC. It is translated as CASSKRQGAQISYEQYF.

The chain is built from TRBV4-1 and TRBJ2-7, with D unresolved. In germline, CDR1 is MGHRA, CDR2 YSYEKL. The CDR3 runs to 13 residues. V gave up 1 base and J gave up 3 bases, with 7 bases separating them. The DNA for the CDR3 is TGCGCCAGCAGCCAAGCAACGGACTACGAGCAGTACTTC. Amino acids: CASSQATDYEQYF.

The chain carries TRBV5-1 and TRBJ1-3; 9 bases line up with TRBD1. There are 15 residues in the CDR3. V trimming: 4 bases; J trimming: 3 bases; junction bases outside the gene matches: 5. CDR1 and CDR2 from the germline V gene are SGHRS and YFSETQ. CDR3 protein: CASSLTGGDGNTIYF. The DNA for the CDR3 is TGCGCCAGCAGCCTTACAGGGGGCGATGGAAACACCATATATTTT. The complete variable domain, with remaining parts taken from reference TRBV5-1 and TRBJ1-3, reads KAGVTQTPRYLIKTRGQQVTLSCSPISGHRSVSWYQQTPGQGLQFLFEYFSETQRNKGNFPGRFSGRQFSNSRSEMNVSTLELGDSALYLCASSLTGGDGNTIYFGEGSWLTVV.